One and the same sample provided the 19 T cell receptor beta chains below, sequenced in a study of blood T cell repertoires in COVID-19. The repertoire was sequenced with immunoSEQ multiplex PCR; TCRdb's copy has only in-frame clones and lacks some. The sample consists of approximately 250,000 clones, approximately 90% of them appearing once. Sequenced: PBMCs or T cells enriched from blood (not recorded which). These receptors were obtained from a woman between 55 and 75 years old in a cohort exposed to, infected with or recovered from COVID-19 (not recorded which).

The chain joins TRBV28 to TRBJ1-1; D is ambiguous. This CDR3 is 11 amino acids long. Germline CDR1 is MDHEN and CDR2 is SYDVKM. V lost 7 bases to trimming and J lost 4 bases, with 7 bases between them. CDR3 sequence (DNA): TGTGCCAGCACCACAGCCACTGAAGCTTTCTTT. It specifies CASTTATEAFF.

The chain employs TRBV5-4 and TRBJ1-1, with a tentative D call TRBD1 (5 bases). This CDR3 has 14 residues. V was cut by 4 bases and J by 1 base, with 11 bases left in between. The V gene's germline CDR1 is SGHNT and CDR2 YYREEE (reference sequence). The CDR3 loop reads CASSPGDRNTEAFF. Written as DNA, the CDR3 is TGTGCCAGCAGCCCAGGCGACAGGAACACTGAAGCTTTCTTT.

This chain joins TRBV2 and TRBJ2-1; D is unclear. CDR1 SNHLY and CDR2 FYNNEI come from the germline V gene. V was trimmed by 6 bases and J by 7 bases, leaving 10 bases between them. The CDR3 is 12 residues long. CDR3 protein: CASRQTRNEQFF. DNA of the CDR3: TGTGCCAGCAGGCAGACTCGGAATGAGCAGTTCTTC.

V gene TRBV6-5 combines with J gene TRBJ1-2; 7 nucleotides agree with TRBD1. The J segment lost 7 bases and the V segment lost 6 bases, leaving 11 bases of the junction unmatched. Germline lookup yields CDR1 MNHEY and CDR2 SVGAGI. This CDR3 contains 14 residues. CDR3 coding DNA: TGTGCCAGCAGGGCCACCACAGGGGTCCCTGGCTACACCTTC. Translation gives CASRATTGVPGYTF.

The CDR3 here is CASTPRGTGRINTEAFF. The DNA for the CDR3 is TGTGCCAGCACCCCCCGAGGGACAGGGCGGATAAACACTGAAGCTTTCTTT. The chain has TRBV5-4 and TRBJ1-1; 9 bases are shared with TRBD1. This CDR3 spans 17 amino acids. V was pared by 6 bases and J by 2 bases, with 14 bases of the junction left unmatched. Germline CDR1 is SGHNT and CDR2 is YYREEE (reference sequence).

This chain joins TRBV27 and TRBJ1-4, with D hard to call. CDR1 and CDR2 from the germline V gene are MNHEY and SMNVEV (reference sequence). The CDR3 totals 13 residues. V lost 9 bases to trimming and J lost 0 bases, with 8 bases between them. This chain's CDR3 is CARGGTTNEKLFF. The CDR3 region has the DNA TGTGCCAGGGGAGGGACAACTAATGAAAAACTGTTTTTT.

The chain recombines TRBV7-2 with TRBJ1-1; D is unresolved. The germline V gene encodes CDR1 SGHTA and CDR2 FQGNSA. The CDR3 has 14 amino acids. V was pared by 4 bases and J by 2 bases, with 11 bases between. This chain's CDR3 is CASSYDAGNTEAFF. In DNA form, the CDR3 reads TGTGCCAGCAGCTACGATGCGGGTAACACTGAAGCTTTCTTT.

This chain links TRBV2 with TRBJ2-7, with TRBD2 matching 14 bases. Unmatched junction bases numbered 1, after V lost 5 bases and J lost 1 base. Germline CDR1 is SNHLY and CDR2 is FYNNEI. This CDR3 has 15 residues. The CDR3 reads CASSRLAGGSYEQYF. The CDR3 nucleotides are TGTGCCAGCAGTCGACTAGCGGGAGGGTCCTACGAGCAGTACTTC.

This chain uses TRBV2 with TRBJ1-4; D remains ambiguous. Trimming took off 7 bases at V and 2 bases at J, with 14 bases between the two ends. CDR3 length equals 15 residues. Germline loops: CDR1 SNHLY, CDR2 FYNNEI. The CDR3 region has the DNA TGTGCCAGCACCCTCCTCCTCTCCACTAATGAAAAACTGTTTTTT. Its translation is CASTLLLSTNEKLFF.

The chain employs TRBV28 and TRBJ2-7; 9 bases line up with TRBD2. Trimming at V came to 3 bases and at J to 2 bases, leaving 5 bases not matched to a gene. The CDR3 consists of 15 residues. CDR1 MDHEN and CDR2 SYDVKM come from the germline V gene. The CDR3 coding sequence is TGTGCCAGCAGTTTGACGGGACTAGCCGCCTACGAGCAGTACTTC. Translated: CASSLTGLAAYEQYF.

The CDR3 region is CASSLSGRALNEQFF. The CDR3 DNA reads TGCGCCAGCAGCCTTAGCGGGAGGGCCTTGAATGAGCAGTTCTTC. The chain carries TRBV5-1 and TRBJ2-1; 11 nucleotides line up with TRBD2. The CDR3 sequence is 15 residues long. The germline gives CDR1 SGHRS, CDR2 YFSETQ. Trimming removed 4 bases from V and 7 bases from J; junction bases left unmatched: 7.

The chain joins TRBV5-6 to TRBJ2-7; D is ambiguous. The CDR3 spans 14 residues. Germline CDR1 is SGHDT and CDR2 is YYEEEE. V was trimmed by 0 bases and J by 0 bases, leaving 7 bases between them. The CDR3 bases are TGTGCCAGCAGCTTGGCGGTCTACTCCTACGAGCAGTACTTC. The encoded protein is CASSLAVYSYEQYF.

The gene calls are TRBV4-1 and TRBJ2-2; D might be TRBD1 or TRBD2, each matching 7 bases. Looked up from germline, CDR1 is MGHRA and CDR2 is YSYEKL. The CDR3 length is 17 residues. V lost 9 bases and J 3 bases, leaving 23 bases between the germline ends. CDR3 loop: CARSGDSRDSDTGELFF. In DNA form, the CDR3 reads TGCGCCAGAAGCGGGGATAGCCGGGACAGTGACACCGGGGAGCTGTTTTTT.

The chain recombines TRBV5-4 with TRBJ1-1; 7 bases are shared with TRBD1. The CDR3 runs to 15 residues. The V gene end was trimmed by 3 bases and the J gene end by 1 base; junction bases not matched to a gene: 6. The germline gives CDR1 SGHNT, CDR2 YYREEE (reference sequence). The CDR3 bases are TGTGCCAGCAGCTCCCAACGACAGGGGAACACTGAAGCTTTCTTT. Amino acids: CASSSQRQGNTEAFF.

The chain has TRBV7-3 and TRBJ2-1; D gene unclear. Germline V CDR1 and CDR2: SGHTA, FQGTGA. The V end was cut by 5 bases, the J end by 0 bases, with 5 bases between. CDR3 length equals 13 residues. In DNA, the CDR3 is TGTGCCAGCAGCCCAAACTCCTACAATGAGCAGTTCTTC. Its protein is CASSPNSYNEQFF.

The chain couples TRBV7-9 to TRBJ2-5; D is perhaps TRBD1 (6 bases). Germline V gene data show CDR1 as SEHNR and CDR2 as FQNEAQ (reference sequence). The ends were cut back, 4 bases at V and 5 bases at J, with 17 bases in the middle. This CDR3 region has 15 residues. Here the CDR3 DNA reads TGTGCCAGCAGCTCAGGTCAGGGGTCTGGGGAGACCCAGTACTTC. This gives the protein CASSSGQGSGETQYF. Full variable domain (rest looked up from reference TRBV7-9 and TRBJ2-5): DTGVSQNPRHKITKRGQNVTFRCDPISEHNRLYWYRQTLGQGPEFLTYFQNEAQLEKSRLLSDRFSAERPKGSFSTLEIQRTEQGDSAMYLCASSSGQGSGETQYFGPGTRLLVL.

The rearrangement uses TRBV7-2 and TRBJ1-1; D may be TRBD1 (5 bases). V was cut by 1 base and J by 3 bases, with 9 bases left in between. Germline CDR1 is SGHTA and CDR2 is FQGNSA. This CDR3 has 14 residues. The CDR3 region has the DNA TGTGCCAGCAGCTTAGTTAGCAGGGACACTGAAGCTTTCTTT. Translated, it gives CASSLVSRDTEAFF.

The genes are TRBV6-5 and TRBJ2-7; TRBD1 matches 8 bases. CDR1 and CDR2 (germline): MNHEY, SVGAGI. V was pared by 6 bases and J by 3 bases, with 7 bases of the junction left unmatched. The CDR3 contains 14 residues. CDR3 nucleotide sequence: TGTGCCAGCAGGGGGACAGGTCGCATCTACGAGCAGTACTTC. Translated, it gives CASRGTGRIYEQYF.

This rearrangement joins TRBV7-9 to TRBJ1-4, with 10 bases fitting TRBD1. Germline CDR1 and CDR2: SEHNR and FQNEAQ (reference sequence). The CDR3 consists of 13 residues. V shed 3 bases and J 11 bases; nucleotides not matched to a gene: 3. The DNA for the CDR3 is TGTGCCAGCAGCTTCGGACAGGGGGGGAAACTGTTTTTT. Translating gives CASSFGQGGKLFF.